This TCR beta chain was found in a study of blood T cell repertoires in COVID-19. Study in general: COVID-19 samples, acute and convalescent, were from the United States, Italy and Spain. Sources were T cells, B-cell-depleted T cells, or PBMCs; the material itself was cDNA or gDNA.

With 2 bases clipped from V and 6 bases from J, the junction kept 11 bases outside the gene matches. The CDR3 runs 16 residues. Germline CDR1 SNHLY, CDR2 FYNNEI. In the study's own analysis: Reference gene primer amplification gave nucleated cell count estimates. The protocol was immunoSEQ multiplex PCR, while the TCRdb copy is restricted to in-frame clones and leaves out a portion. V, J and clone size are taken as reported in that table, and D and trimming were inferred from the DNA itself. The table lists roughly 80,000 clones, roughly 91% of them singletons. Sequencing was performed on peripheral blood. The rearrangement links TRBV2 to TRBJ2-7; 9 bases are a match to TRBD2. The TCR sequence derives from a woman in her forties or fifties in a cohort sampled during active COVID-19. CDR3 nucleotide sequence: TGTGCCAGCAGTGAATCTCAATGGCGCGGGAGGGGCGAGCAGTACTTC. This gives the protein CASSESQWRGRGEQYF.